This paragraph covers one T cell receptor beta chain sequence. Its specificity is unknown. The sample originates from a study of Ad26.COV2.S vaccination and SARS-CoV-2 variants. Overall study results and limits: Breadth of non-spike TCRs did not differ between vaccinees and placebo recipients. Total T cell responses may have been underestimated by the TCR breadth and depth analyses.

Data came from immunoSEQ multiplex PCR; TCRdb stores just in-frame clones and leaves some out. The repertoire holds a few hundred thousand clones, over 75% seen once, with 3.4% in the top ten. V shed 4 bases and J 3 bases; nucleotides not matched to a gene: 6. From germline, CDR1 is MNHEY and CDR2 SMNVEV (reference sequence). This CDR3 spans 15 amino acids. Treatment defined: some 20 received Ad26.COV2.S at low or high dose, single or two shots; roughly five received placebo; per-sample allocation not given. It was on day 63 after the first vaccine or placebo injection that samples were taken. Wuhan-strain spike was delivered by a replication-incompetent Ad26 vector.

The rearrangement joins TRBV27 to TRBJ1-3; 7 bases line up with TRBD1. This clonotype originated in a person aged 18-65 years who received the Ad26.COV2.S COVID-19 vaccine or a placebo. This material consisted of peripheral blood, taken in a trial of Ad26.COV2.S vaccine versus placebo. CDR3 DNA sequence: TGTGCCAGCAGTTCCACAGGGGTGTATGGAAACACCATATATTTT. Protein product: CASSSTGVYGNTIYF.